This T cell receptor beta chain was identified during a study of early T cells in non-severe SARS-CoV-2 infection. Study outcomes and limitations: VDJdb matching, biased toward anti-spike CD8 responses, missed private and CD4 specificities.

Unique molecular identifier tags were affixed to discrete cDNA molecules. Each CDR3 protein gets one entry after TCRdb re-called the 5' RACE reads with MiXCR. The sample yields approximately 69,000 distinct CDR3 sequences, about 10% seen once. A few counts support this clonotype. Its target is not known. The V and J ends lost 4 bases and 5 bases respectively, with 9 bases between them. The CDR3 extends over 13 amino acids. Germline V gene data show CDR1 as SNHLY and CDR2 as FYNNEI. The sequenced material came from whole blood. This receptor was obtained from an adult who was a healthcare worker with PCR-confirmed SARS-CoV-2 infection or an uninfected control (not recorded which). The chain uses TRBV2 and TRBJ2-1; no definite D call. The CDR3 sequence: CASSAVYDNEQFF. CDR3 coding DNA: TGTGCCAGCAGTGCTGTGTACGACAATGAGCAGTTCTTC.